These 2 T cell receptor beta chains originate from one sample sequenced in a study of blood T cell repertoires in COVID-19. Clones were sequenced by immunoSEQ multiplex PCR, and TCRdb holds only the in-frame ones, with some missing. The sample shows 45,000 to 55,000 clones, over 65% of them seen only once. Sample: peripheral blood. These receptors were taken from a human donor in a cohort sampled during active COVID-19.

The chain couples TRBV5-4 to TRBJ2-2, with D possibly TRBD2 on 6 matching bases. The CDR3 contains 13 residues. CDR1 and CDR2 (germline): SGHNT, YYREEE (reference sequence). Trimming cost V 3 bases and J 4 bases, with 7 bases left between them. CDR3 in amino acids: CASSWGVTGELFF. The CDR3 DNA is TGTGCCAGCAGCTGGGGGGTCACCGGGGAGCTGTTTTTT. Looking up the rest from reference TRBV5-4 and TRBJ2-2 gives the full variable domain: ETGVTQSPTHLIKTRGQQVTLRCSSQSGHNTVSWYQQALGQGPQFIFQYYREEENGRGNFPPRFSGLQFPNYSSELNVNALELDDSALYLCASSWGVTGELFFGEGSRLTVL.

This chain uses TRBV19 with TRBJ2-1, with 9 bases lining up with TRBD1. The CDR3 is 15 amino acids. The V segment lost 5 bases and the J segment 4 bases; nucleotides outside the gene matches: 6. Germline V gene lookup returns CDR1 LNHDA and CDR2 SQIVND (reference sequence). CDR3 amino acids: CASSPDRGQYNEQFF. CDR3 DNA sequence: TGTGCCAGTAGTCCGGACAGGGGACAGTACAATGAGCAGTTCTTC. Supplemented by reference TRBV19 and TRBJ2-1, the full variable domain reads DGGITQSPKYLFRKEGQNVTLSCEQNLNHDAMYWYRQDPGQGLRLIYYSQIVNDFQKGDIAEGYSVSREKKESFPLTVTSAQKNPTAFYLCASSPDRGQYNEQFFGPGTRLTVL.